Each of the 21 T cell receptor beta chains below was sequenced from the same sample in a study of OX40 agonist ivuxolimab in advanced cancers. The data were produced by immunoSEQ multiplex PCR, yet TCRdb's version contains in-frame clones alone and is incomplete. The sample includes some 57,000 clones, 70% to 85% of them seen just once. The sequencing used CD4+ or CD8+ T cells sorted from blood, collected in a trial of the OX40 agonist ivuxolimab. Receptors originate from an adult with an advanced solid tumor such as melanoma, head and neck, liver or kidney cancer.

V usage is TRBV6-5 and J usage is TRBJ1-2; no definite D call. Trimming stripped 7 bases from V and 7 bases from J, with 13 bases between. This CDR3 is built from 12 residues. Per the germline V gene, CDR1 is MNHEY and CDR2 is SVGAGI. As DNA, the CDR3 is TGTGCCAGCACCCAGGCGGGTTTTGGCTACACCTTC. It codes for CASTQAGFGYTF.

The chain combines TRBV18 with TRBJ1-4, with unresolved D. This CDR3 spans 11 amino acids. V was shortened by 2 bases and J by 6 bases, with 1 base between the two germline ends. From germline, CDR1 is KGHSH and CDR2 LQKENI. The CDR3 nucleotides are TGTGCCAGCTCACCAGATGAAAAACTGTTTTTT. Translating gives CASSPDEKLFF.

This chain joins TRBV28 and TRBJ1-5; no reliable D call. V lost 2 bases and J lost 5, with 16 bases in between. Per germline, CDR1 MDHEN and CDR2 SYDVKM. This CDR3 spans 16 amino acids. CDR3 coding DNA: TGTGCCAGCAGTTTACCCCGTGCAGCGGCGGATCAGCCCCAGCATTTT. Translating gives CASSLPRAAADQPQHF.

The chain uses TRBV6-1 and TRBJ2-3; 7 bases map to TRBD2. After removal of 5 bases from V and 0 bases from J, the junction contained 2 bases not matched to a gene. Germline CDR1 is MNHNS and CDR2 is SASEGT. CDR3 length equals 14 residues. CDR3 DNA sequence: TGTGCCAGCAGTATGGGACTAAGCACAGATACGCAGTATTTT. The encoded protein is CASSMGLSTDTQYF.

This clone was detected only once. CDR3 DNA sequence: TGTGCCAGCAGCTCCGACAGTGATCAGCCCCAGCATTTT. Translated, it gives CASSSDSDQPQHF. The V call is TRBV11-2, the J call TRBJ1-5; possible D gene TRBD1, 5 bases. CDR1 and CDR2 from the germline V gene are SGHAT and FQNNGV. The CDR3 runs 13 residues. V was pared by 4 bases and J by 5 bases, with 9 bases between.

Comment on this clone: At one of its ends the junction is not consistent with the germline gene, which may arise from a read error. V gene TRBV7-7 combines with J gene TRBJ1-1; 8 bases are a match to TRBD1. The CDR3 totals 20 residues. CDR1 and CDR2 from the germline V gene are SSHAT and FNYEAQ (reference sequence). The CDR3 nucleotides read TGTGCTAGCAGCCTCGTAAGGGTGATTCCTCTTGGGACAGGGAACACTGAAGCTTTCTTT. Protein sequence: CASSLVRVIPLGTGNTEAFF.

The chain has TRBV18 and TRBJ1-4, with TRBD1 matching over 11 bases. The germline CDR1 and CDR2 sequences are KGHSH and LQKENI. This CDR3 has 16 residues. V dropped 2 bases and J dropped 7; count of bases not matched to a gene: 6. In DNA form, the CDR3 reads TGTGCCAGCTCACCAACCCCGGGACAGGGGGGTGAAAAACTGTTTTTT. It yields the protein CASSPTPGQGGEKLFF. Complete variable domain (other parts from reference TRBV18 and TRBJ1-4): NAGVMQNPRHLVRRRGQEARLRCSPMKGHSHVYWYRQLPEEGLKFMVYLQKENIIDESGMPKERFSAEFPKEGPSILRIQQVVRGDSAAYFCASSPTPGQGGEKLFFGSGTQLSVL.

DNA of the CDR3: TGTGCCAGCAGGCCCCGACTCCTGTCCGGGGAGCTGTTTTTT. Its protein product is CASRPRLLSGELFF. The chain recombines TRBV2 with TRBJ2-2; no clear D gene. V lost 6 bases to trimming and J lost 6 bases, with 14 bases between them. Germline V gene sequence: CDR1 SNHLY, CDR2 FYNNEI. This CDR3 region has 14 residues.

Points on this clone: The sample has other DNA sequences that encode this CDR3 too. The rearrangement joins TRBV6-5 to TRBJ1-2, with 7 bases that match TRBD1. V dropped 2 bases and J dropped 3; count of bases not matched to a gene: 6. Germline CDR1 is MNHEY and CDR2 is SVGAGI. CDR3 length: 15 amino acids. The CDR3, as DNA: TGTGCCAGCAGTTACGGGGCAGGGGGGCACTATGGCTACACCTTC. Amino acids: CASSYGAGGHYGYTF.

The chain recombines TRBV7-9 with TRBJ1-5, with D maybe TRBD1 (5 bases). Trimming removed 4 bases from V and 4 bases from J, with 14 bases in between. From germline, CDR1 is SEHNR and CDR2 FQNEAQ (reference sequence). The CDR3 sequence is 15 residues long. DNA of the CDR3: TGTGCCAGCAGCTGGGTAGGAGGGACGAATCAGCCCCAGCATTTT. Its translation: CASSWVGGTNQPQHF.

This clone was seen a few times. The chain recombines TRBV7-9 with TRBJ1-1; the D is unclear. Trimming removed 0 bases from V and 5 bases from J, with 10 bases in between. Per germline, CDR1 SEHNR and CDR2 FQNEAQ (reference sequence). The CDR3 spans 14 residues. The CDR3 loop reads CASSLAGAGTEAFF. The CDR3, as DNA: TGTGCCAGCAGCTTAGCTGGTGCGGGGACTGAAGCTTTCTTT.

This clone came up once. This chain links TRBV6-5 with TRBJ2-3; 8 bases match TRBD2. Per the germline V gene, CDR1 is MNHEY and CDR2 is SVGAGI. J gave up 0 bases and V 7 bases, and 6 bases lay outside the gene matches. The CDR3 loop spans 15 amino acids. CDR3 protein: CASNRERGSTDTQYF. The CDR3 coding sequence is TGTGCCAGCAATAGGGAGCGGGGGAGCACAGATACGCAGTATTTT.

The chain joins TRBV11-3 to TRBJ2-4; a weak D match, TRBD2 (6 bases). Between the trimmed V and J ends, which lost 2 bases and 0 bases, there was a span of 11 bases. CDR1 and CDR2 (germline): SGHNT, YENEEA. CDR3 length equals 16 residues. CDR3 coding DNA: TGTGCCAGCAGCTTATTGGCCGGGGGAGCCAAAAACATTCAGTACTTC. Its translation: CASSLLAGGAKNIQYF.

This clone has a handful of counts. The chain joins TRBV29-1 to TRBJ1-1; the D gene is possibly TRBD1 (6 bases). Germline CDR1 reads SQVTM; CDR2 reads ANQGSEA. The CDR3 is 15 residues long. V was trimmed by 7 bases and J by 0 bases, leaving 18 bases between them. CDR3 loop: CSGSGGPTMNTEAFF. CDR3 nucleotide sequence: TGCAGCGGGAGCGGGGGGCCGACCATGAACACTGAAGCTTTCTTT.

This chain uses TRBV13 with TRBJ2-5; 8 nucleotides agree with TRBD2. There are 16 residues in the CDR3. V lost 3 bases and J lost 4; bases outside the gene matches: 10. The germline V gene has CDR1 PRHDT and CDR2 FYEKMQ (reference sequence). The CDR3 reads CASSFLPAGDVETQYF. The CDR3 DNA sequence: TGTGCCAGCAGCTTCCTACCAGCGGGGGACGTAGAGACCCAGTACTTC. The full variable domain, its missing parts supplied by reference TRBV13 and TRBJ2-5, is AAGVIQSPRHLIKEKRETATLKCYPIPRHDTVYWYQQGPGQDPQFLISFYEKMQSDKGSIPDRFSAQQFSDYHSELNMSSLELGDSALYFCASSFLPAGDVETQYFGPGTRLLVL.

The J gene is TRBJ2-3, the V gene TRBV6-1, with 7 bases identical to TRBD1. The J segment lost 0 bases and the V segment lost 6 bases, leaving 6 bases of the junction unmatched. This CDR3 has 15 amino acids. Germline V gives CDR1 MNHNS, CDR2 SASEGT. CDR3 DNA sequence: TGTGCCAGCAGCACGGCAGGGGGTAGCACAGATACGCAGTATTTT. The encoded protein is CASSTAGGSTDTQYF.

CDR3 residues: CSATANSPLHF. CDR3 sequence (DNA): TGCAGTGCTACAGCGAATTCACCCCTCCACTTT. This rearrangement joins TRBV20-1 to TRBJ1-6; D call uncertain. Trimming cost V 4 bases and J 7 bases, with 5 bases left between them. Germline CDR1 reads DFQATT; CDR2 reads SNEGSKA (reference sequence). The CDR3 covers 11 residues.

This clone was seen just once. The genes are TRBV5-6 and TRBJ2-5; 10 bases agree with TRBD2. Germline V CDR1 and CDR2: SGHDT, YYEEEE. The V and J ends lost 4 bases and 5 bases, in that order; junction bases with no gene match: 14. The CDR3 sequence is 17 residues long. Written as DNA, the CDR3 is TGTGCCAGCAGCCCCGCGAGCGGGGGGGCCTTCGGGGAGACCCAGTACTTC. This translates into CASSPASGGAFGETQYF.

In its sample, this clone was seen once. The genes are TRBV7-2 and TRBJ2-7; D may be TRBD2 (7 bases). The V end lost 1 base, the J end lost 4 bases, and 14 bases lay between the germline ends. This CDR3 contains 15 residues. The germline V gene encodes CDR1 SGHTA and CDR2 FQGNSA. The CDR3: CASSLEGGGPYEQYF. The CDR3 DNA sequence: TGTGCCAGCAGCTTAGAGGGCGGGGGCCCTTACGAGCAGTACTTC.

The J gene is TRBJ2-7, the V gene TRBV7-8; 13 bases are a match to TRBD2. V dropped 5 bases and J dropped 4; count of bases not matched to a gene: 5. In germline, CDR1 is SGHVS, CDR2 FQNEAQ. The CDR3 consists of 15 residues. The CDR3 here is CASSGRTSGSYEQYF. DNA for the CDR3: TGTGCCAGCAGCGGACGGACTAGCGGGAGTTACGAGCAGTACTTC.

This rearrangement joins TRBV4-1 to TRBJ2-3; D perhaps matches TRBD2 (6 bases). The V gene's germline CDR1 is MGHRA and CDR2 YSYEKL. The length of the CDR3 is 15 residues. V lost 3 bases, J lost 4 bases, and 14 bases lay in between. The CDR3 region is CASSHPTRDPDTQYF. The CDR3 DNA follows: TGCGCCAGCAGCCACCCGACTAGGGACCCAGATACGCAGTATTTT.